This record looks at one T cell receptor beta chain sequence and its context. Its antigen is still unknown. Germline V gene lookup returns CDR1 SEHNR and CDR2 FQNEAQ (reference sequence). The CDR3 is 14 amino acids. This record comes from a study of cytomegalovirus exposure and HLA in healthy donors. The PCR employed 60 Vbeta primers together with 13 Jbeta primers. Repertoires were generated with immunoSEQ multiplex PCR, while TCRdb's copy carries only in-frame clones and drops some. Altogether about 170,000 clones are present, around 74% being singletons, with the ten largest covering 3% to 3.5%. Findings and caveats of the study: Later analysis associated a missense DCLRE1C variant with TCR beta V- and J-gene trimming. Apart from CMV serostatus, no immune exposure information was available. Excluded: some indistinguishable V segments such as TRBV6-2 and TRBV6-3.

This clonotype originated in a female donor in good health and CMV-seronegative. The chain couples TRBV7-9 to TRBJ2-7; TRBD2 matches 13 bases. The J call may be mistaken, given a closer DNA end match to TRBJ2-5. Sequenced sample: PBMCs. The CDR3 DNA follows: TGTGCCAGCAGACTAGCGGGAGGGGAAGAGACCCAGTACTTC. Its translation is CASRLAGGEETQYF.